Given below is one TCR beta chain in context. A much larger clone sits a single nucleotide away, making a read error possible. This sample is part of a study of CD8+CD57+ T cells in acquired aplastic anemia. The CDR3 has 14 amino acids. V lost 2 bases, J lost 2 bases, and 7 bases lay in between. Germline assignment: CDR1 MNHNS and CDR2 SASEGT. Profiling that covered TCR beta VDJ and CDR3 relied on genomic DNA as its template. Each CDR3 protein gets one entry after TCRdb re-called the reads with MiXCR. Among 150,000 to 200,000 distinct CDR3 sequences listed, 55% to 80% were seen once. V usage is TRBV6-1 and J usage is TRBJ2-1; D is undetermined. The sequence was obtained from a human donor in good health. Sequencing used sorted CD4+, CD8+, or CD8+CD57+ T cells (not recorded which) from PBMCs. CDR3 sequence: CASSEWKPYNEQFF. CDR3 DNA sequence: TGTGCCAGCAGTGAATGGAAACCCTACAATGAGCAGTTCTTC.